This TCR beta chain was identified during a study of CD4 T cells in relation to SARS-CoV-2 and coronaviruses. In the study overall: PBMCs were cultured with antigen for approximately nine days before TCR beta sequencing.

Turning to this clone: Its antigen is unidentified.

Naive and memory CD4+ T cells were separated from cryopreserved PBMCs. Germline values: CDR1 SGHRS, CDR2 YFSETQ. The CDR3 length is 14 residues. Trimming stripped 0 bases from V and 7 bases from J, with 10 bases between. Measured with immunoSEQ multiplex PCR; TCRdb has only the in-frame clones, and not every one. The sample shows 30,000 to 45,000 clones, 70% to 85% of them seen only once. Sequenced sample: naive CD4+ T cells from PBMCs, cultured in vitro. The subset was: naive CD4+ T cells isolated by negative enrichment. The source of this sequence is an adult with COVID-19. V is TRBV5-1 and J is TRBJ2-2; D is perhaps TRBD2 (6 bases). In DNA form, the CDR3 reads TGCGCCAGCAGCTTGGTTGTCGGGGGCGGGGAGCTGTTTTTT. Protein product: CASSLVVGGGELFF.